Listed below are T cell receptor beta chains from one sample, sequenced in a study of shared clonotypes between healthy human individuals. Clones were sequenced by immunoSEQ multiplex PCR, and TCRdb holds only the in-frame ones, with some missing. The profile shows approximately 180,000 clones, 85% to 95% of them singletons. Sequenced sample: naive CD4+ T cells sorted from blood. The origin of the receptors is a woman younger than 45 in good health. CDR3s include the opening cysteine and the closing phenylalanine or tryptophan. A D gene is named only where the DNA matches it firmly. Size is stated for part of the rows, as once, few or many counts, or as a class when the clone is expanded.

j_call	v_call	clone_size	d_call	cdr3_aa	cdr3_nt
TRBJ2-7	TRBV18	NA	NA	CASSRIQVPRSYEQYF	TGTGCCAGCTCACGTATACAGGTTCCGCGCTCCTACGAGCAGTACTTC
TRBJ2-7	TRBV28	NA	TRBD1	CASSLQGDFYEQYF	TGTGCCAGCAGTTTACAGGGGGATTTCTACGAGCAGTACTTC
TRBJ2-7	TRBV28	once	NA	CASSFRLRSYEQYF	TGTGCCAGCAGTTTTAGGTTGAGAAGCTACGAGCAGTACTTC
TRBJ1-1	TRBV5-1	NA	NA	CASSFGQPQTEAFF	TGCGCCAGCAGCTTCGGGCAGCCCCAGACTGAAGCTTTCTTT
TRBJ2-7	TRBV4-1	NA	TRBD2	CASSQGLAGGYEQYF	TGCGCCAGCAGCCAAGGACTAGCGGGCGGCTACGAGCAGTACTTC
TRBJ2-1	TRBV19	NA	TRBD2	CASITRGTSGHNEQFF	TGTGCCAGTATCACAAGGGGGACTAGCGGTCACAATGAGCAGTTCTTC
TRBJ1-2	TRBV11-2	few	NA	CASSLERLGYGYTF	TGTGCCAGCAGCTTAGAAAGACTGGGCTATGGCTACACCTTC
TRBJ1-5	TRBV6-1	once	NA	CASSEPRYSNQPQHF	TGTGCCAGCAGTGAACCCAGGTATAGCAATCAGCCCCAGCATTTT
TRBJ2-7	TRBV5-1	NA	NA	CASSLATGVTYEQYF	TGCGCCAGCAGCTTGGCGACGGGAGTAACGTACGAGCAGTACTTC
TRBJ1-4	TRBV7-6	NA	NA	CASSETVTNEKLFF	TGTGCCAGCAGCGAGACAGTAACTAATGAAAAACTGTTTTTT
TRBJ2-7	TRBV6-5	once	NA	CASSYSAWEAYEQYF	TGTGCCAGCAGTTACTCGGCATGGGAGGCCTACGAGCAGTACTTC
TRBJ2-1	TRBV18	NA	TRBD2	CASSPGTSGRNEQFF	TGTGCCAGCTCACCGGGGACTAGCGGGAGGAATGAGCAGTTCTTC
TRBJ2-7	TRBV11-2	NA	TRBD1	CASNFGQGAKYEQYF	TGTGCCAGCAACTTCGGCCAGGGGGCGAAGTACGAGCAGTACTTC